These 8 T cell receptor beta chains share one sample of origin, sequenced in a study of blood T cell repertoires in COVID-19. Assay: immunoSEQ multiplex PCR; the TCRdb copy retains only in-frame clones and omits some. Here the sample spans 150,000 to 200,000 clones, 87% being singletons. The sequenced material came from PBMCs or T cells enriched from blood (not recorded which). The receptor set was obtained from a woman younger than 45 who had recovered from COVID-19.

V is TRBV28 and J is TRBJ1-2, with 9 positions matching TRBD1. Trimming took 6 bases from V and 2 from J; bases not matched to a gene: 7. The CDR3 extends over 15 amino acids. Germline values: CDR1 MDHEN, CDR2 SYDVKM. The CDR3 nucleotides read TGTGCCAGCAGCACCCCCGGGACAGGGAACTATGGCTACACCTTC. It yields the protein CASSTPGTGNYGYTF.

Worth noting for this clone: Other DNA sequences in this specimen translate into the identical CDR3. V is TRBV27 and J is TRBJ2-7, with D perhaps TRBD2 (5 bases). Trimming shortened V by 2 bases and J by 0 bases, and 11 bases separated the two germline ends. The V gene's germline CDR1 is MNHEY and CDR2 SMNVEV (reference sequence). The CDR3 is 15 residues long. The DNA of the CDR3 is TGTGCCAGCAGTTTACGGGGTCCCAGCTCCTACGAGCAGTACTTC. It yields the protein CASSLRGPSSYEQYF.

V and J are TRBV3-1 (or the pseudogene TRBV3-2) and TRBJ2-1; possibly TRBD2 for D (5 bases). The length of the CDR3 is 15 residues. The germline gives CDR1 LGHDT, CDR2 YNNKEL (reference sequence). Trimming took 4 bases from V and 8 from J, leaving 18 bases between them. For the CDR3, the DNA is TGTGCCAGCAGCCTACTAGAGGCTCCCCTCGATGAGCAGTTCTTC. This translates into CASSLLEAPLDEQFF.

The chain employs TRBV11-2 and TRBJ1-2; D is uncertain. Between the trimmed V and J ends, which lost 5 bases and 2 bases, there was a span of 15 bases. This CDR3 is built from 15 residues. Germline V gives CDR1 SGHAT, CDR2 FQNNGV. The CDR3 protein is CASSLRGVSNYGYTF. CDR3 coding DNA: TGTGCCAGCAGCCTTCGCGGGGTGTCCAACTATGGCTACACCTTC.

This clone was recorded a few times. The chain has TRBV11-2 and TRBJ2-3, with D perhaps matching TRBD2 (7 bases). Germline V CDR1 and CDR2: SGHAT, FQNNGV. This CDR3 comprises 16 residues. Trimming stripped 4 bases from V and 2 bases from J, with 16 bases between. CDR3 in DNA: TGTGCCAGCAGCTACCTGGGTGGGGGGGCCACAGATACGCAGTATTTT. Amino acids: CASSYLGGGATDTQYF.

The V call is TRBV9, the J call TRBJ1-2; 9 positions match TRBD1. CDR1 and CDR2 from the germline V gene are SGDLS and YYNGEE. J gave up 6 bases and V 0 bases, and 3 bases lay outside the gene matches. This CDR3 has 14 residues. This CDR3 reads CASSVDWTGDGYTF. CDR3 nucleotide sequence: TGTGCCAGCAGCGTAGATTGGACAGGGGATGGCTACACCTTC.

This clone was counted a single time. The V call is TRBV29-1, the J call TRBJ2-7; 13 bases fit TRBD2. Germline V gives CDR1 SQVTM, CDR2 ANQGSEA. The CDR3 runs 14 residues. The ends lost 4 bases at V and 5 bases at J; junction bases unmatched: 5. This chain's CDR3 is CSVGTSGSRDEQYF. The CDR3 DNA reads as TGCAGCGTTGGGACTAGCGGGAGTCGGGACGAGCAGTACTTC.

The chain is built from TRBV7-8 and TRBJ2-1, with TRBD2 identical over 11 bases. Germline trimming cut 1 base from V and 4 bases from J; bases unmatched to any gene: 3. Germline V CDR1 and CDR2: SGHVS, FQNEAQ. The CDR3 loop spans 16 amino acids. CDR3 amino acids: CASSLVRTSGYNEQFF. The DNA of the CDR3 is TGTGCCAGCAGCTTAGTGAGGACTAGCGGGTACAATGAGCAGTTCTTC.